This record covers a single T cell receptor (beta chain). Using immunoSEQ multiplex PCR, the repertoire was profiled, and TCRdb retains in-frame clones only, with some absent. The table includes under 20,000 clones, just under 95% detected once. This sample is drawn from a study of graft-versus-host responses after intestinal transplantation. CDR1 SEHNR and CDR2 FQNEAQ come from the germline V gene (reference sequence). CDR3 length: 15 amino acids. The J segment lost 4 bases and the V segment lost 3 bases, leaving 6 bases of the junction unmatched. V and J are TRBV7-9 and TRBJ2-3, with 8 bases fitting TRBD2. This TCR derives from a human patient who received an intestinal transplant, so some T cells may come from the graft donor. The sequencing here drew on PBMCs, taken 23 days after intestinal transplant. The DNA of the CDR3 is TGTGCCAGCAGCTTCAGCGGGAGAGGGGCAGATACGCAGTATTTT. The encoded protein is CASSFSGRGADTQYF. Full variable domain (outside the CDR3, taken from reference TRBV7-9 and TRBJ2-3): DTGVSQNPRHKITKRGQNVTFRCDPISEHNRLYWYRQTLGQGPEFLTYFQNEAQLEKSRLLSDRFSAERPKGSFSTLEIQRTEQGDSAMYLCASSFSGRGADTQYFGPGTRLTVL.